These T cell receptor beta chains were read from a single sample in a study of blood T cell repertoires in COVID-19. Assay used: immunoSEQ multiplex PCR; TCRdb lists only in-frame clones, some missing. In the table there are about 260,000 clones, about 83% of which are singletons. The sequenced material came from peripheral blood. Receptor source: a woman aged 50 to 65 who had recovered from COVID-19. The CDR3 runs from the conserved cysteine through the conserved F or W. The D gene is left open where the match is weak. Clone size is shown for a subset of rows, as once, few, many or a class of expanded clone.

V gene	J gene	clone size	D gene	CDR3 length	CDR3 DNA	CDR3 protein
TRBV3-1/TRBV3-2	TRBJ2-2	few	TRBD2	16	TGTGCCAGCAGCCGCCCCCTAGCGGGAGACCCCGGGGAGCTGTTTTTT	CASSRPLAGDPGELFF
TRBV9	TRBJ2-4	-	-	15	TGTGCCAGCAGCCCCTCCCCGGGAGCCAAAAACATTCAGTACTTC	CASSPSPGAKNIQYF
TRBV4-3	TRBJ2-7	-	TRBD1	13	TGCGCCAGCAGCCAAGACAGGGGGTACGAGCAGTACTTC	CASSQDRGYEQYF
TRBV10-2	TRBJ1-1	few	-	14	TGCGCCAGCAGGGAAACCGGGAGAGCCACTGAAGCTTTCTTT	CASRETGRATEAFF
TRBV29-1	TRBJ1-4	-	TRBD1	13	TGCAGCGTTGGGGACAGTTCTAATGAAAAACTGTTTTTT	CSVGDSSNEKLFF
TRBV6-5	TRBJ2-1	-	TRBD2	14	TGTGCCAGCGGCCTGGGACTAGCTGCGAATGAGCAGTTCTTC	CASGLGLAANEQFF
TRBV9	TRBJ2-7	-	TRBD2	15	TGTGCCAGCAGCTCCGGACTAGCGGTCTCCTACGAGCAGTACTTC	CASSSGLAVSYEQYF
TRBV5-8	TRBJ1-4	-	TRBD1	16	TGTGCCAGCAGCCTAGGACAGGGGCTGGCTAATGAAAAACTGTTTTTT	CASSLGQGLANEKLFF
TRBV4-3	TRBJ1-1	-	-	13	TGCGCCAGCAGCCAAGTGGAGGGGAGTGAAGCTTTCTTT	CASSQVEGSEAFF
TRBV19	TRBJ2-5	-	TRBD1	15	TGTGCCAGTAGTCGGGGACAGGGGATCCAAGAGACCCAGTACTTC	CASSRGQGIQETQYF
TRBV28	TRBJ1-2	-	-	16	TGTGCCAGCACCCTGCTTGTTGCCCTGGGCTCATATGGCTACACCTTC	CASTLLVALGSYGYTF
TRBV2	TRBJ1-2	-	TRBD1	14	TGTGCCAGCAGTCACCGGGACAGGAACTATGGCTACACCTTC	CASSHRDRNYGYTF
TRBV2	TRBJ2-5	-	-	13	TGTGCCAGCACGATCGGCACCAGGGAGACCCAGTACTTC	CASTIGTRETQYF
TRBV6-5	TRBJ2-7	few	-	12	TGTGCCAGCAGTTACCAGGGTGGCGAGCAGTACTTC	CASSYQGGEQYF